Included here is one T cell receptor (beta chain) sequence, with context. What it recognizes is unknown. Sequencing used immunoSEQ multiplex PCR; TCRdb keeps in-frame clones, though not all of them. The repertoire holds fewer than 85,000 clones, with around 92% as singletons. The data were obtained in a study of T cell responses to AZD1222 COVID-19 vaccine. Study-wide points: The sample set comprised mostly white British donors with more females, and clonal diversity was possibly underestimated. The breadth and depth of Spike-specific TCRs increased once two AZD1222 doses had been given.

Trimming removed 1 base at V and 10 bases at J, with 5 bases between. Germline-derived CDR1 and CDR2 are LGHDT and YNNKEL (reference sequence). This CDR3 region has 12 residues. This TCR came from an adult in good health. The chain is built from TRBV3-1 (or the pseudogene TRBV3-2) and TRBJ1-6; D unresolved. The input for sequencing was peripheral blood, taken on day 0 of MenACWY control vaccination. CDR3 amino acids: CASSQVLSPLHF. CDR3 DNA: TGTGCCAGCAGCCAAGTCTTGTCACCCCTCCACTTT.